These T cell receptor beta chains were read from a single sample in a study of T-cell reconstitution after alpha-beta-depleted transplantation in children. TCRdb passed the PCR reads through MiXCR, listing each CDR3 protein once. The profile covers fewer than 700,000 distinct CDR3 sequences, with over 10% appearing a single time and approximately 2% taken by the ten largest. Source: PBMCs, mostly from graft donor cells, taken 360 days after TCRalphabeta/CD19-depleted stem cell transplant. The receptors come from a male patient aged 10 to 17 who had a stem cell transplant for acute myeloid leukemia, so the T cells may come from the graft donor. Both conserved end residues are part of each CDR3. The D gene is left open where the match is weak. Clone size appears in some rows only: once, few, many, or a class for an expanded clone.

clone_size: many
v_call: TRBV20-1
j_call: TRBJ2-7
d_call: TRBD2
cdr3_nt: TGCAGTGCTAGAGATAAGTTTAAGCGGGAGGAGCCCTACGAGCAGTACTTC
cdr3_aa: CSARDKFKREEPYEQYF

clone_size: NA
v_call: TRBV27
j_call: TRBJ2-2
d_call: TRBD1
cdr3_nt: TGTGCCAGCAGTTCACCCATGACAGGGGGTTGGAACACCGGGGAGCTGTTTTTT
cdr3_aa: CASSSPMTGGWNTGELFF

clone_size: many
v_call: TRBV20-1
j_call: TRBJ2-7
d_call: NA
cdr3_nt: TGCAGTGCCCTTGCCGAGGGGGCCTACGAGCAGTACTTC
cdr3_aa: CSALAEGAYEQYF

clone_size: many
v_call: TRBV12-3/TRBV12-4
j_call: TRBJ2-4
d_call: NA
cdr3_nt: TGTGCCAGCAGTTTGGGGGGGACAGCGGGTTGGATTCAGTACTTC
cdr3_aa: CASSLGGTAGWIQYF

clone_size: many
v_call: TRBV29-1
j_call: TRBJ2-2
d_call: NA
cdr3_nt: TGCAGCGCCGTGGGACTTCCGAATGTGCCCGGGGAGCTGTTTTTT
cdr3_aa: CSAVGLPNVPGELFF

clone_size: few
v_call: TRBV12-3/TRBV12-4
j_call: TRBJ2-2
d_call: TRBD1
cdr3_nt: TGTGCCAGCAGTTCCCATGACAGGGGGCCTTACACCGGGGAGCTGTTTTTT
cdr3_aa: CASSSHDRGPYTGELFF

clone_size: NA
v_call: TRBV14
j_call: TRBJ2-7
d_call: TRBD2
cdr3_nt: TGTGCCAGCAGCCAAGCCTCGGGACTAGCGAGGGGATACGAGCAGTACTTC
cdr3_aa: CASSQASGLARGYEQYF

clone_size: NA
v_call: TRBV12-3/TRBV12-4
j_call: TRBJ1-1
d_call: NA
cdr3_nt: TGTGCCAGCAGTTCCCCAGGAAGAGGCACTGAAGCTTTCTTT
cdr3_aa: CASSSPGRGTEAFF

clone_size: few
v_call: TRBV24-1
j_call: TRBJ2-4
d_call: NA
cdr3_nt: TGTGCCACCACCCAAGCGGTGCGGCCCAAAAACATTCAGTACTTC
cdr3_aa: CATTQAVRPKNIQYF

clone_size: few
v_call: TRBV4-3
j_call: TRBJ2-1
d_call: TRBD2
cdr3_nt: TGCGCCAGCAGCCATAGGAGAGAAGGGACTAGCGAGACTTTAGAGCAGTTCTTC
cdr3_aa: CASSHRREGTSETLEQFF

clone_size: NA
v_call: TRBV7-3
j_call: TRBJ2-1
d_call: TRBD2
cdr3_nt: TGTGCCAGCAGCTTAAGCCCCGGGACTAGCGGGAGAAGAGGTGAGCAGTTCTTC
cdr3_aa: CASSLSPGTSGRRGEQFF

clone_size: NA
v_call: TRBV12-3/TRBV12-4
j_call: TRBJ2-1
d_call: TRBD1
cdr3_nt: TGTGCCAGCAGTTTAGCGCTAACGGGACAGGGGTTCCACAATGAGCAGTTCTTC
cdr3_aa: CASSLALTGQGFHNEQFF

clone_size: many
v_call: TRBV30
j_call: TRBJ2-1
d_call: TRBD1
cdr3_nt: TGTGCCTGGAGCAATACAGGGGGGTTCTACAATGAGCAGTTCTTC
cdr3_aa: CAWSNTGGFYNEQFF

clone_size: NA
v_call: TRBV6-5
j_call: TRBJ2-7
d_call: NA
cdr3_nt: TGTGCCAGCAGTTACTCGAAGGGAGGTAACGAGCAGTACTTC
cdr3_aa: CASSYSKGGNEQYF

clone_size: few
v_call: TRBV4-3
j_call: TRBJ2-7
d_call: TRBD1
cdr3_nt: TGCGCCAGCAGCCAAAGACAGGGCACCTACGAGCAGTACTTC
cdr3_aa: CASSQRQGTYEQYF

clone_size: many
v_call: TRBV19
j_call: TRBJ2-7
d_call: TRBD1
cdr3_nt: TGTGCCAGTAGCCTACGCCGGGACAGGGACACCTACGAGCAGTACTTC
cdr3_aa: CASSLRRDRDTYEQYF

clone_size: many
v_call: TRBV5-1
j_call: TRBJ2-3
d_call: TRBD2
cdr3_nt: TGCGCCAGCAGATCTAGCGGGTCCACAGATACGCAGTATTTT
cdr3_aa: CASRSSGSTDTQYF

clone_size: NA
v_call: TRBV5-1
j_call: TRBJ2-7
d_call: NA
cdr3_nt: TGCGCCAGCAGCGCCGAGGCCCTCTCCTACGAGCAGTACTTC
cdr3_aa: CASSAEALSYEQYF

clone_size: NA
v_call: TRBV29-1
j_call: TRBJ2-1
d_call: TRBD1
cdr3_nt: TGCAGCGTTGGACAGGGGGCCAATGAGCAGTTCTTC
cdr3_aa: CSVGQGANEQFF

clone_size: NA
v_call: TRBV23-1
j_call: TRBJ2-7
d_call: TRBD2
cdr3_nt: TGCGCCAGCAGTCAATCGGGAGGGATCTACGAGCAGTACTTC
cdr3_aa: CASSQSGGIYEQYF

clone_size: many
v_call: TRBV20-1
j_call: TRBJ2-7
d_call: TRBD2
cdr3_nt: TGCAGTGCTAGAACGGCTAGCGGGAGGTTCGAGCAGTACTTC
cdr3_aa: CSARTASGRFEQYF

clone_size: few
v_call: TRBV6-5
j_call: TRBJ2-5
d_call: TRBD2
cdr3_nt: TGTGCCAGCAGTTTTGCTAGCGGGCTTCAAGAGACCCAGTACTTC
cdr3_aa: CASSFASGLQETQYF

clone_size: NA
v_call: TRBV28
j_call: TRBJ1-6
d_call: TRBD1
cdr3_nt: TGTGCCAGCAGTTCCCAGACAGGGTATAATTCACCCCTCCACTTT
cdr3_aa: CASSSQTGYNSPLHF

clone_size: NA
v_call: TRBV28
j_call: TRBJ2-7
d_call: NA
cdr3_nt: TGTGCCAGCAGTTTGGGGTATACCGCCTCCTACGAGCAGTACTTC
cdr3_aa: CASSLGYTASYEQYF

clone_size: many
v_call: TRBV29-1
j_call: TRBJ2-3
d_call: NA
cdr3_nt: TGCAGCGTTCCTTGGGCTAGCACAGATACGCAGTATTTT
cdr3_aa: CSVPWASTDTQYF

clone_size: NA
v_call: TRBV11-1
j_call: TRBJ1-4
d_call: NA
cdr3_nt: TGTGCCAGCAGCCCAGGGCGTGTTAGAGGTGGGACTAATGAAAAACTGTTTTTT
cdr3_aa: CASSPGRVRGGTNEKLFF

clone_size: many
v_call: TRBV29-1
j_call: TRBJ2-7
d_call: NA
cdr3_nt: TGCAGCGTTTTTCGACTGAACTCCTACGAGCAGTACTTC
cdr3_aa: CSVFRLNSYEQYF

clone_size: NA
v_call: TRBV15
j_call: TRBJ2-1
d_call: NA
cdr3_nt: TGTGCCACCAGCAGAGATCTCTTCAATGAGCAGTTCTTC
cdr3_aa: CATSRDLFNEQFF

clone_size: NA
v_call: TRBV6-4
j_call: TRBJ2-1
d_call: NA
cdr3_nt: TGTGCCAGCAGTGACCGCGACATCTTTGAGAACGATGAGCAGTTCTTC
cdr3_aa: CASSDRDIFENDEQFF

clone_size: NA
v_call: TRBV18
j_call: TRBJ1-6
d_call: NA
cdr3_nt: TGTGCCAGCTCACCAACAGTCAAGGGTTCACCCCTCCACTTT
cdr3_aa: CASSPTVKGSPLHF

clone_size: NA
v_call: TRBV27
j_call: TRBJ2-5
d_call: TRBD1
cdr3_nt: TGTGCCAGCAGTCCGCGGTCCGGGACAGGGCAAGAGACCCAGTACTTC
cdr3_aa: CASSPRSGTGQETQYF

clone_size: many
v_call: TRBV29-1
j_call: TRBJ2-2
d_call: TRBD1
cdr3_nt: TGCAGCGTTGTGGACAGGGCATCCGGGGAGCTGTTTTTT
cdr3_aa: CSVVDRASGELFF

clone_size: NA
v_call: TRBV3-1
j_call: TRBJ2-7
d_call: NA
cdr3_nt: TGTGCCAGCAGCCAGGTCTTCGCTAGGTACGAGCAGTACTTC
cdr3_aa: CASSQVFARYEQYF

clone_size: NA
v_call: TRBV28
j_call: TRBJ2-4
d_call: NA
cdr3_nt: TGTGCCAGCAGTCCCCCGGGCCAAAGAATACTACTGGCCAAAAACATTCAGTACTTC
cdr3_aa: CASSPPGQRILLAKNIQYF

clone_size: NA
v_call: TRBV21-1
j_call: TRBJ2-7
d_call: NA
cdr3_nt: TGTGCCAGCAGCCCCGGCAGGGGGCGGATTATTTACGAGCAGTACTTC
cdr3_aa: CASSPGRGRIIYEQYF

clone_size: NA
v_call: TRBV7-2
j_call: TRBJ2-3
d_call: NA
cdr3_nt: TGTGCCAGCAGCTTAGGGATGGGGCTGGTAACAGATACGCAGTATTTT
cdr3_aa: CASSLGMGLVTDTQYF

clone_size: few
v_call: TRBV15
j_call: TRBJ2-7
d_call: TRBD2
cdr3_nt: TGTGCCACCAGCAGAGGCCGAACTAGCGCCCCGTTCGAGCAGTACTTC
cdr3_aa: CATSRGRTSAPFEQYF

clone_size: NA
v_call: TRBV20-1
j_call: TRBJ2-7
d_call: TRBD2
cdr3_nt: TGCAGTGCTAGAACCGGGGGGAACAGCTGGAGCTCCTACGAGCAGTACTTC
cdr3_aa: CSARTGGNSWSSYEQYF

clone_size: NA
v_call: TRBV4-2
j_call: TRBJ1-6
d_call: NA
cdr3_nt: TGTGCCAGCAGCGGCAGGGGAGGATCACCCCTCCACTTT
cdr3_aa: CASSGRGGSPLHF

clone_size: NA
v_call: TRBV12-3/TRBV12-4
j_call: TRBJ2-5
d_call: TRBD2
cdr3_nt: TGTGCCAGCACTTCTAGCGGGGCGAAACAAGAGACCCAGTACTTC
cdr3_aa: CASTSSGAKQETQYF

clone_size: few
v_call: TRBV3-1
j_call: TRBJ2-1
d_call: TRBD2
cdr3_nt: TGTGCCAGCAGGCCCTACGGGACTAGCGGGAGGGCCAGCCCCCATGAGCAGTTCTTC
cdr3_aa: CASRPYGTSGRASPHEQFF

clone_size: few
v_call: TRBV25-1
j_call: TRBJ2-7
d_call: NA
cdr3_nt: TGTGCCAGCAGTGAAACGGGGATCCATGCCTACGAGCAGTACTTC
cdr3_aa: CASSETGIHAYEQYF